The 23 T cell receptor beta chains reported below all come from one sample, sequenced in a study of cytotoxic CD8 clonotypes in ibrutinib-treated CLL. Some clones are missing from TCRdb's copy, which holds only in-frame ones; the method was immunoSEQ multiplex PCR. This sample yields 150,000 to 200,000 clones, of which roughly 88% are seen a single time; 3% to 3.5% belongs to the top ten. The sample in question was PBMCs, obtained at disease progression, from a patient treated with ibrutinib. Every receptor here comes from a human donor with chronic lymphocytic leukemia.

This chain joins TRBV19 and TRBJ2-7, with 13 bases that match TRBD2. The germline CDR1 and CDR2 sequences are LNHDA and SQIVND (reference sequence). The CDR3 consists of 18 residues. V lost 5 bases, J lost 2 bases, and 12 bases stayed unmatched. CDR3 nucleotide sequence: TGTGCCAGTAGTGGCACGCCGGGACTAGCGGGATTTGCCTACGAGCAGTACTTC. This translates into CASSGTPGLAGFAYEQYF.

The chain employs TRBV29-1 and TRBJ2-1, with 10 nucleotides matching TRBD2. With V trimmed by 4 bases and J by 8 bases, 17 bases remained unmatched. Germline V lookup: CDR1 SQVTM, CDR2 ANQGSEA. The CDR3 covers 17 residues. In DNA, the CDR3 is TGCAGCGTTGCGCAAGGACAGGGACTAGCGTCGTCCTATGAGCAGTTCTTC. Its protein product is CSVAQGQGLASSYEQFF.

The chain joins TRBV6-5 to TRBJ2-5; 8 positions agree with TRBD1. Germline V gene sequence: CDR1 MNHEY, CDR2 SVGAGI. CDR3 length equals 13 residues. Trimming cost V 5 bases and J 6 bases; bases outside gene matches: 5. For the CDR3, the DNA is TGTGCCAGCAGTCCAGGGGGCGCAAAGACCCAGTACTTC. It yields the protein CASSPGGAKTQYF.

CDR3 region: CASSDPGLAVNEQFF. CDR3 in DNA: TGTGCCAGCAGCGACCCTGGACTAGCGGTCAATGAGCAGTTCTTC. The chain joins TRBV6-6 to TRBJ2-1; 10 nucleotides agree with TRBD2. This CDR3 region has 15 residues. The ends lost 6 bases at V and 6 bases at J; junction bases unmatched: 8. CDR1 and CDR2 (germline): MNHNY, SVGAGI (reference sequence).

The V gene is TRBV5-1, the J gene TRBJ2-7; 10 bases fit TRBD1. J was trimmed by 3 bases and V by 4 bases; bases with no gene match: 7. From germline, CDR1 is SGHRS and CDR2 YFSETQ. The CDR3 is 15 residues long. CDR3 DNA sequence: TGCGCCAGCAGCACCCCGGGACAGGGGAGCTACGAGCAGTACTTC. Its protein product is CASSTPGQGSYEQYF. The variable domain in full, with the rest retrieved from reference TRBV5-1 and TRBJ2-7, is KAGVTQTPRYLIKTRGQQVTLSCSPISGHRSVSWYQQTPGQGLQFLFEYFSETQRNKGNFPGRFSGRQFSNSRSEMNVSTLELGDSALYLCASSTPGQGSYEQYFGPGTRLTVT.

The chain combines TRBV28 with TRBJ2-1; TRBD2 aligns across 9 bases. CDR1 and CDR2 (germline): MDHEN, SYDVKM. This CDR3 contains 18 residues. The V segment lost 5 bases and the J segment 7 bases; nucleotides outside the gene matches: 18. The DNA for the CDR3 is TGTGCCAGCAGTACCACACCCTGGCGGGAGGGATCTCAGAATGAGCAGTTCTTC. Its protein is CASSTTPWREGSQNEQFF.

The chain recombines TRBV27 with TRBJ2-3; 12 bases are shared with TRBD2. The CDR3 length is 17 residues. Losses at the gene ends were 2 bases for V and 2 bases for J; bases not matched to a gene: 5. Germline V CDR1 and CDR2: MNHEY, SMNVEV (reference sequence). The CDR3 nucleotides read TGTGCCAGCAGTTTAGGAGGGACTAGCGGGTACACAGATACGCAGTATTTT. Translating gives CASSLGGTSGYTDTQYF.

CDR3 sequence (DNA): TGCGCCAGCAGCCCGGGACTACAAGAGACCCAGTACTTC. It specifies CASSPGLQETQYF. The chain couples TRBV5-1 to TRBJ2-5; 7 nucleotides agree with TRBD2. The V and J ends lost 4 bases and 2 bases, in that order; junction bases with no gene match: 2. CDR3 size: 13 residues. From germline, CDR1 is SGHRS and CDR2 YFSETQ.

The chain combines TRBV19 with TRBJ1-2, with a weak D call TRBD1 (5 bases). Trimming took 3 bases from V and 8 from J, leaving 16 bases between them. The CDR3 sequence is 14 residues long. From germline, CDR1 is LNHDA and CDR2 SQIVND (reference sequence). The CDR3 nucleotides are TGTGCCAGTAGTATTGGGGCCTCTGAACGGGGCTACACCTTC. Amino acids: CASSIGASERGYTF.

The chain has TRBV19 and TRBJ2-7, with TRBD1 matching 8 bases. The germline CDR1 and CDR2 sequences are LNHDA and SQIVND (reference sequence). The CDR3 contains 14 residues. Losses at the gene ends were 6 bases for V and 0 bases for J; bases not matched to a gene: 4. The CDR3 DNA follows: TGTGCCAGTAGCAGACAGGGGTCCTCCTACGAGCAGTACTTC. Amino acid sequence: CASSRQGSSYEQYF.

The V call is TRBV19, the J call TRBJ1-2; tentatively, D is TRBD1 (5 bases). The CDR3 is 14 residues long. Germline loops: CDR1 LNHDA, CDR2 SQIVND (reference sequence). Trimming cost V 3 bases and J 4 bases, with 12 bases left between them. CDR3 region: CASSIGRVSYGYTF. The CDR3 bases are TGTGCCAGTAGTATTGGCAGGGTGAGCTATGGCTACACCTTC.

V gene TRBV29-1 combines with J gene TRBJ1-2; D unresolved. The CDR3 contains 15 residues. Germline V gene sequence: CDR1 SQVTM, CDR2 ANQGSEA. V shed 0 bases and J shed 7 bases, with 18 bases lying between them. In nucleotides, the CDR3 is TGCAGCGTTGAAGATCTAGGTGGGGTGAACGGTGGCTACACCTTC. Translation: CSVEDLGGVNGGYTF.

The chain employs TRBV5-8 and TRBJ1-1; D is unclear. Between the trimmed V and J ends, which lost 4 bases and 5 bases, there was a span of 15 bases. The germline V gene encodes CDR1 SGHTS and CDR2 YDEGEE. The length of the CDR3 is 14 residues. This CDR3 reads CASSRGSMGTEAFF. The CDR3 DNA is TGTGCCAGCAGCCGGGGTTCCATGGGGACTGAAGCTTTCTTT.

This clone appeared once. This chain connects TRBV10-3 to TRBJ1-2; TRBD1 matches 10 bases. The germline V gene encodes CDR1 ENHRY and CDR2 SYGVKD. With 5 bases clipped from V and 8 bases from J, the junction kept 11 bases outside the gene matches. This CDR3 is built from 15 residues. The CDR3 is CAISPRDRGSGGYTF. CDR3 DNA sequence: TGTGCCATCAGTCCCCGGGACAGGGGATCAGGCGGCTACACCTTC.

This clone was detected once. The CDR3: CAWSVGRAGANVLTF. CDR3 nucleotide sequence: TGTGCCTGGAGTGTTGGGAGGGCTGGGGCCAACGTCCTGACTTTC. The chain employs TRBV30 and TRBJ2-6, with 7 positions matching TRBD2. The V and J ends lost 0 bases and 2 bases, in that order; junction bases with no gene match: 1. The CDR3 is made up of 15 amino acids. The germline gives CDR1 GTSNPN, CDR2 SVGIG (reference sequence).

The DNA for the CDR3 is TGTGCCAGCAGTGACGGTGGGGCAGATACGCAGTATTTT. This encodes CASSDGGADTQYF. This chain joins TRBV6-4 and TRBJ2-3; D gene unclear. Trimming left V 2 bases short and J 4 bases short, with 7 bases between. CDR1 is MRHNA and CDR2 is SNTAGT in the germline V gene. The CDR3 is 13 residues long.

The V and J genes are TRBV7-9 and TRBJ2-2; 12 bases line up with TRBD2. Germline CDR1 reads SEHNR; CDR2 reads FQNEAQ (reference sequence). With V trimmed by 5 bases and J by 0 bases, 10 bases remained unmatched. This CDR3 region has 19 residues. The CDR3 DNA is TGTGCCAGCAGCCCAACGGGGACTAGCGGGTTCGCGAACACCGGGGAGCTGTTTTTT. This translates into CASSPTGTSGFANTGELFF.

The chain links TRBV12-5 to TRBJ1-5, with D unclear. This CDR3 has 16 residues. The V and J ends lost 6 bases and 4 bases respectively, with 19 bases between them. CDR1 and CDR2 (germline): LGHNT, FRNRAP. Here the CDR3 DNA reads TGTGCTAGTGGCCCCTTCGTCGGGATAGGAAATCAGCCCCAGCATTTT. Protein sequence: CASGPFVGIGNQPQHF.

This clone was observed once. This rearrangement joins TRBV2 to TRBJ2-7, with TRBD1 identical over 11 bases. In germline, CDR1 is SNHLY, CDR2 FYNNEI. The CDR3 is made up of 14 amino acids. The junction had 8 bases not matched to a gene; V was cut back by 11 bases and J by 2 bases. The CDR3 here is CAREGQGGTYEQYF. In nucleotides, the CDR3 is TGTGCCCGCGAGGGACAGGGGGGAACCTACGAGCAGTACTTC.

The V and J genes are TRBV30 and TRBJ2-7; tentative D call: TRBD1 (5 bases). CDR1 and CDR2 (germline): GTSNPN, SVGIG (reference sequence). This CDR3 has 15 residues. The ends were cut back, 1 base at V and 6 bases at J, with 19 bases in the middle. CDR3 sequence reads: CAWSGGSQGSREQYF. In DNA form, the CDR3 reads TGTGCCTGGAGTGGGGGTTCCCAGGGCAGCCGCGAGCAGTACTTC.

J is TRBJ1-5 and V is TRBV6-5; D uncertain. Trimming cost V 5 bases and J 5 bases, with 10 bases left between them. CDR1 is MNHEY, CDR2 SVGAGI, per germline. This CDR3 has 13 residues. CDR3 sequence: CASSPDIYQPQHF. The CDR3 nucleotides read TGTGCCAGCAGTCCCGACATTTATCAGCCCCAGCATTTT.

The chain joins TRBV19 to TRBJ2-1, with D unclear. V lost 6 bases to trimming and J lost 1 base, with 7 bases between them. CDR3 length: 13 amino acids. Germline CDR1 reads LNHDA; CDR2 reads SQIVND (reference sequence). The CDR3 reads CASSRRSYNEQFF. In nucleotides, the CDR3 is TGTGCCAGTAGCCGGAGATCCTACAATGAGCAGTTCTTC.

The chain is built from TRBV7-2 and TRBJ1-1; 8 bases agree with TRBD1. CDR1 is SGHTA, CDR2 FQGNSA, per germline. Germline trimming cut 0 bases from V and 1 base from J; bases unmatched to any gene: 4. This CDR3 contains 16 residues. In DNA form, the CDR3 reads TGTGCCAGCAGCTTAGCGGCCGGGACAGGGAACACTGAAGCTTTCTTT. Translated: CASSLAAGTGNTEAFF.